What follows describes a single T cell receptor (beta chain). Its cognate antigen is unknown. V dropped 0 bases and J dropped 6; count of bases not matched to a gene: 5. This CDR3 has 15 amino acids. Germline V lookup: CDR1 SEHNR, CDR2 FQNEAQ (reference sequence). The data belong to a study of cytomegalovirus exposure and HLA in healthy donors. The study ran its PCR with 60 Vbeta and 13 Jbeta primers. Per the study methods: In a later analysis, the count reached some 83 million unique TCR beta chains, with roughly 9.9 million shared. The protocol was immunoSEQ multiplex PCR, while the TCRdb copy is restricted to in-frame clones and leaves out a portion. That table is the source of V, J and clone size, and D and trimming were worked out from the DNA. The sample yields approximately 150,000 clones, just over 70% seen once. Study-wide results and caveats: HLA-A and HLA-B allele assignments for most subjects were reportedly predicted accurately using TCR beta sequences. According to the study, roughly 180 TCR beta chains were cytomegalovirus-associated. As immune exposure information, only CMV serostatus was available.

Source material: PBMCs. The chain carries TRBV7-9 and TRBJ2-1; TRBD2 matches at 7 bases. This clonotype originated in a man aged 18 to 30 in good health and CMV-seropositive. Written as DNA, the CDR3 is TGTGCCAGCAGCTTAGCGGGAGGGCCCCGCAATGAGCAGTTCTTC. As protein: CASSLAGGPRNEQFF.